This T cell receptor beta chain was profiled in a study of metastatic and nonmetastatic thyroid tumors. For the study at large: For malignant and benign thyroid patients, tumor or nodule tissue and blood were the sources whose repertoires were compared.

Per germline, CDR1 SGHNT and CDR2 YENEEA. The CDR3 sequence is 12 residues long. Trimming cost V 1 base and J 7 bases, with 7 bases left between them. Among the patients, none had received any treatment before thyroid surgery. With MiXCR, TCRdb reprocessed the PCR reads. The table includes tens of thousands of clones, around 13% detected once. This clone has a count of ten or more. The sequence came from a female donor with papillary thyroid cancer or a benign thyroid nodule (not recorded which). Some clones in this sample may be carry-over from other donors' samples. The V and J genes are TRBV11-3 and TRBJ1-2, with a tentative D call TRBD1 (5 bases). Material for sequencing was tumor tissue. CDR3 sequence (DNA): TGTGCCAGCAGCTTAGCGGGGACTGGCTACACCTTC. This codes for CASSLAGTGYTF.